What follows is one T cell receptor (beta chain) and its context. As originally analysed: Amplification from reference gene primers served as the basis for estimated nucleated cell counts. The protocol was immunoSEQ multiplex PCR, while the TCRdb copy is restricted to in-frame clones and leaves out a portion. V and J calls and clone size are as listed in that table; D and trimming were resolved from the DNA. The repertoire includes 200,000 to 250,000 clones, approximately 90% of them detected once, and roughly a tenth sits in the top ten. It was during active infection that Seattle patients were enrolled and then longitudinally followed. These data are taken from a study of blood T cell repertoires in COVID-19. Whole-study context: Both acute and convalescent COVID-19 samples were obtained from the United States, Italy and Spain. The analysed material was cDNA or gDNA that came from T cells, B-cell-depleted T cells, or PBMCs.

Sequencing was done on a sample of peripheral blood. The source is a woman aged 50 to 60 with COVID-19, enrolled during active disease.

DNA for the CDR3: TGTGCCAGCAGCTTCTACTACGGGGAGCTGTTTTTT. Amino acids: CASSFYYGELFF. The chain is built from TRBV11-2 and TRBJ2-2; D remains unclear. Germline CDR1 is SGHAT and CDR2 is FQNNGV. This CDR3 spans 12 amino acids. V dropped 3 bases and J dropped 7 bases, with 6 bases sitting between them.